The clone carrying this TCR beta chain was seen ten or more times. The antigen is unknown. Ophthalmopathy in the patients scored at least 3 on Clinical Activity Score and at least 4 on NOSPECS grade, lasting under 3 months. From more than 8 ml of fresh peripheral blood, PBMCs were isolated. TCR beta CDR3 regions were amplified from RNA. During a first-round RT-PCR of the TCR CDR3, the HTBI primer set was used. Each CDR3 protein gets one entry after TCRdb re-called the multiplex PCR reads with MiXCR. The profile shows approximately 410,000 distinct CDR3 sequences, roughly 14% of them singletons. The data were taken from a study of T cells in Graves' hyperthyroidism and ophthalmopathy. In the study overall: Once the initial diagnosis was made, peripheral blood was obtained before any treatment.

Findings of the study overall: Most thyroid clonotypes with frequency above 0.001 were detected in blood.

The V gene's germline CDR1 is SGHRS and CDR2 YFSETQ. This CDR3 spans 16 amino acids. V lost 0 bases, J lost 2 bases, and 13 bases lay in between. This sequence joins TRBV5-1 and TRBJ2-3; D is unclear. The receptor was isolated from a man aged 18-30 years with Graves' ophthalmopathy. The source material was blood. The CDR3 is CASSLVWASHTDTQYF. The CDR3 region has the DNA TGCGCCAGCAGCTTGGTCTGGGCCTCCCACACAGATACGCAGTATTTT.